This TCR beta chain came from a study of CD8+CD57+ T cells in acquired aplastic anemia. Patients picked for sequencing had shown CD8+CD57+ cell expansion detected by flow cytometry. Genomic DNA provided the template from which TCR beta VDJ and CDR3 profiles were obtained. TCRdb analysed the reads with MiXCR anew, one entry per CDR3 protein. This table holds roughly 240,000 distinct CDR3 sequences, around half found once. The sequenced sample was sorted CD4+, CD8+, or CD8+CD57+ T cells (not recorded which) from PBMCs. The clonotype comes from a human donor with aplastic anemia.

Here the CDR3 DNA reads TGTGCCAGCAGCCTCCCGAGCGGGGGACAAGAGACCCAGTACTTC. It specifies CASSLPSGGQETQYF. The V and J genes are TRBV2 and TRBJ2-5, with 8 bases that match TRBD2. J was trimmed by 2 bases and V by 6 bases; bases with no gene match: 8. Germline V lookup: CDR1 SNHLY, CDR2 FYNNEI. This CDR3 spans 15 amino acids.